This TCR beta chain came from a study of T cells after yellow fever vaccination. About the research overall: In the case of low-cell-number fractions, SMART-Seq v4 Ultra Low Input was used for preparation. General study results and limits: The booster response re-showed most primary clones: approximately 95% CD4, approximately 90% CD8.

The J segment lost 7 bases and the V segment lost 0 bases, leaving 6 bases of the junction unmatched. There are 15 residues in the CDR3. Germline V CDR1 and CDR2: SGHDT, YYEEEE. In making TCR cDNA, 5'RACE template switching added a universal primer site and UMIs to it. TCRdb re-called the 5' RACE reads through MiXCR, storing one row per CDR3 protein. The table lists 610,000 or so distinct CDR3 sequences, 9% to 15% of them singletons. Concerning this clonotype: Its antigen remains unidentified.

The TCR originated in a man under 40 who received the YFV17D yellow fever vaccine. The rearrangement links TRBV5-6 to TRBJ2-1; 8 nucleotides agree with TRBD2. The sample in question was PBMCs, obtained on the day of the yellow fever booster vaccination. The CDR3 sequence: CASSLGEVAGNEQFF. CDR3 bases: TGTGCCAGCAGCTTGGGTGAAGTAGCGGGAAATGAGCAGTTCTTC.